A selection of T cell receptor beta chains follows, all from one sample in a study of cytomegalovirus exposure and HLA in healthy donors. Assay used: immunoSEQ multiplex PCR; TCRdb lists only in-frame clones, some missing. The sample includes approximately 150,000 clones, around 79% of them seen just once. Sequencing input: PBMCs. These receptors all come from a man aged 30 to 39 in good health and CMV-seropositive. Each CDR3 is given with its conserved first and last residue. Fields, in order: V gene, J gene, clone size, D gene, CDR3 DNA, CDR3 protein. A D gene is named only where the DNA matches it firmly. Size is stated for part of the rows, as once, few or many counts, or as a class when the clone is expanded.

TRBV4-1,TRBJ1-2,.,.,TGCGCCAGCAGCCAACCTGGACAAGTCCGTGGCTACACCTTC,CASSQPGQVRGYTF
TRBV11-2,TRBJ2-7,.,.,TGTGCCAGCAGCTTAGTGGTGAGCGGCGAGCAGTACTTC,CASSLVVSGEQYF
TRBV28,TRBJ2-7,.,.,TGTGCCAGCAGTTTACAGGGCAGCGAGCAGTACTTC,CASSLQGSEQYF
TRBV2,TRBJ1-5,.,.,TGTGCCAGCAGTGGCCAGGGGAGTAGCAATCAGCCCCAGCATTTT,CASSGQGSSNQPQHF
TRBV25-1,TRBJ2-7,.,.,TGTGCCAATACCTACGAGCAGTACTTC,CANTYEQYF
TRBV11-3,TRBJ2-5,.,TRBD2,TGTGCCAGCAGCTTAGGCGGGGGGGGAGAAGAGACCCAGTACTTC,CASSLGGGGEETQYF
TRBV29-1,TRBJ2-1,once,.,TGCAGCGCCGAGGGTGCGGGGAGCTCCTACAATGAGCAGTTCTTC,CSAEGAGSSYNEQFF
TRBV9,TRBJ1-4,.,.,TGTGCCAGCAGCGTAGCAGGGTCTCGGGAAAAACTGTTTTTT,CASSVAGSREKLFF
TRBV18,TRBJ1-3,.,.,TGTGCCAGCTCCCGGTGGGACTCTAGCTCTGGAAACACCATATATTTT,CASSRWDSSSGNTIYF
TRBV7-6,TRBJ1-5,.,.,TGTGCCAGCAGCCCTGGACTGAATAGCAATCAGCCCCAGCATTTT,CASSPGLNSNQPQHF
TRBV4-2,TRBJ1-2,.,TRBD1,TGTGCCAGCAGCCAAGATAAGGCGGCAGGGGGTACACAGGGCTATGGCTACACCTTC,CASSQDKAAGGTQGYGYTF
TRBV27,TRBJ2-5,.,TRBD1,TGTGCCAGCAGTTCCGGGACAGTTCTCCGAGAGACCCAGTACTTC,CASSSGTVLRETQYF
TRBV10-3,TRBJ2-3,.,.,TGTGCCATCTCCTCACACGGGGGATCTAGCACAGATACGCAGTATTTT,CAISSHGGSSTDTQYF
TRBV6-1,TRBJ1-6,few,TRBD1,TGTGCCAGCAGTGAAAGGGGCGAACAGGGGGGATCACCCCTCCACTTT,CASSERGEQGGSPLHF
TRBV27,TRBJ2-3,.,TRBD2,TGTGCCAGCAACCTAGCGGGAGGGACCACAGATACGCAGTATTTT,CASNLAGGTTDTQYF
TRBV6-1,TRBJ1-5,.,TRBD1,TGTGCCAGCAGTCTGGACAGGGTGGGCAATCAGCCCCAGCATTTT,CASSLDRVGNQPQHF
TRBV11-2,TRBJ1-3,.,.,TGTGCCAGCACCTCATGGGGGGAAGAGCCTGGAAACACCATATATTTT,CASTSWGEEPGNTIYF
TRBV28,TRBJ2-7,.,.,TGTGCCAGCATATCCTCCTACGAGCAGTACTTC,CASISSYEQYF
TRBV6-5,TRBJ2-4,few,.,TGTGCCAGCAGTTACTCGGTGGGCTCCAAAAACATTCAGTACTTC,CASSYSVGSKNIQYF
TRBV28,TRBJ2-7,.,.,TGTGCCAGCAGTCTACCCAGCGGGACACTGTTGGACGAGCAGTACTTC,CASSLPSGTLLDEQYF
TRBV25-1,TRBJ2-3,.,TRBD2,TGTGCCAGCAGTGACCCCAGCGGGAGGGCCATGGGTACGCAGTATTTT,CASSDPSGRAMGTQYF
TRBV6-5,TRBJ1-5,.,.,TGTGCCAGCAGTTACTCAGAGGACACCATTCAGCCCCAGCATTTT,CASSYSEDTIQPQHF
TRBV9,TRBJ1-1,.,.,TGTGCCAGCAGCGTAGGTCGGGGCACTGAAGCTTTCTTT,CASSVGRGTEAFF
TRBV4-1,TRBJ2-4,.,.,TGCGCCAGCAGCCAAGTACAGGGGGGACTAGCCAAAAACAGTCAGTACTTC,CASSQVQGGLAKNSQYF
TRBV10-3,TRBJ1-1,.,.,TGTGCCATCAGTGATATGAACACTGAAGCTTTCTTT,CAISDMNTEAFF
TRBV5-1,TRBJ2-1,once,TRBD2,TGCGCCAGCAGCCTAAGGACTAGCGGGAGCCGGGTGTGGAATGAGCAGTTCTTC,CASSLRTSGSRVWNEQFF